This TCR beta chain was recovered during a study of shared clonotypes between healthy human individuals. CDR1 is MDHEN, CDR2 SYDVKM, per germline. Between the trimmed V and J ends, which lost 4 bases and 3 bases, there was a span of 15 bases. This CDR3 has 15 amino acids. Method: immunoSEQ multiplex PCR; TCRdb's copy keeps in-frame clones and lacks some. Among 2 million to 2.5 million clones listed, 80% to 95% were seen once. The clonotype originates from a man younger than 35 in good health. Some clones in this sample may be carry-over from other donors' samples. The rearrangement links TRBV28 to TRBJ1-1; no clear D. The sequenced sample consisted of naive CD4+ T cells from PBMCs. As for subset: CD45RA+ positively selected. CDR3 bases: TGTGCCAGCAGTTCCTCTTCGGAGCCATACACTGAAGCTTTCTTT. This sequence encodes CASSSSSEPYTEAFF.